This entry lists 25 T cell receptor beta chains sequenced from one sample in a study of CD4 T cells in relation to SARS-CoV-2 and coronaviruses. Before the COVID-19 pandemic, during about 2010-2018, CD4+ T cells were taken from unexposed donors. Sequencing used immunoSEQ multiplex PCR; TCRdb keeps in-frame clones, though not all of them. Of some 69,000 clones detected, less than 95% appear once; the ten largest clones hold over 0.11%. Specimen: naive CD4+ T cells from PBMCs. Subset here: naive CD4+ T cells isolated by negative enrichment. These receptors all come from a human donor in good health.

This chain uses TRBV5-5 with TRBJ2-1; D may be TRBD1 (7 bases). V shed 0 bases and J shed 2 bases, with 15 bases lying between them. CDR1 and CDR2 from the germline V gene are SGHKS and YYEKEE (reference sequence). This CDR3 has 17 amino acids. In DNA form, the CDR3 reads TGTGCCAGCAGCTTGGGCCTTGGCGGGACAGCCTACAATGAGCAGTTCTTC. This encodes CASSLGLGGTAYNEQFF.

The rearrangement joins TRBV25-1 to TRBJ2-1; D call uncertain. The CDR3 is made up of 15 amino acids. The V gene lost 6 bases and the J gene lost 0 bases, with 12 bases spanning the gap. Per the germline V gene, CDR1 is MGHDK and CDR2 is SYGVNS. CDR3 nucleotides: TGTGCCAGCAGCTTGCCCAGGAGCTCCTACAATGAGCAGTTCTTC. It encodes CASSLPRSSYNEQFF. The whole variable domain, remainder taken from reference TRBV25-1 and TRBJ2-1, is EADIYQTPRYLVIGTGKKITLECSQTMGHDKMYWYQQDPGMELHLIHYSYGVNSTEKGDLSSESTVSRIRTEHFPLTLESARPSHTSQYLCASSLPRSSYNEQFFGPGTRLTVL.

The chain has TRBV19 and TRBJ1-1, with 10 bases matching TRBD1. The CDR3 loop spans 15 amino acids. The ends lost 4 bases at V and 1 base at J; junction bases unmatched: 3. The germline CDR1 and CDR2 sequences are LNHDA and SQIVND (reference sequence). The CDR3 DNA sequence: TGTGCCAGTAGTAGAGACAGGGGGCGGAACACTGAAGCTTTCTTT. Its translation is CASSRDRGRNTEAFF.

The genes are TRBV15 and TRBJ2-3; 11 bases align to TRBD2. Germline V gene data show CDR1 as LNHNV and CDR2 as YYDKDF (reference sequence). The junction had 5 bases not matched to a gene; V was cut back by 0 bases and J by 0 bases. There are 18 residues in the CDR3. The CDR3, as DNA: TGTGCCACCAGCAGAGACTGGGGGACTAGCGGAAGCACAGATACGCAGTATTTT. It is translated as CATSRDWGTSGSTDTQYF.

The V call is TRBV7-2, the J call TRBJ2-5, with unresolved D. The CDR3 runs to 13 residues. CDR1 and CDR2 (germline): SGHTA, FQGNSA. The germline V and J ends were trimmed by 5 bases and 5 bases, with 12 bases remaining between them. CDR3 region: CASSRGLVETQYF. DNA of the CDR3: TGTGCCAGCAGCCGAGGTTTAGTGGAGACCCAGTACTTC.

This clone has just one count. The chain carries TRBV9 and TRBJ1-5; a possible D gene is TRBD1 (6 bases). CDR3 length: 14 residues. Trimming took 3 bases from V and 4 from J, leaving 11 bases between them. Germline CDR1 reads SGDLS; CDR2 reads YYNGEE. The CDR3 DNA reads TGTGCCAGCAGCGCAGGACAGTATAATCAGCCCCAGCATTTT. It codes for CASSAGQYNQPQHF.

The CDR3 DNA reads as TGTGCCAGCAGCCCCCAGGGGGCGTTTCAAGAGACCCAGTACTTC. Protein product: CASSPQGAFQETQYF. The chain has TRBV3-1 (or the pseudogene TRBV3-2) and TRBJ2-5; 8 positions match TRBD1. The CDR3 covers 15 residues. CDR1 LGHDT and CDR2 YNNKEL come from the germline V gene (reference sequence). V shed 4 bases, J shed 2 bases, and the junction held 6 bases outside the gene matches.

This sequence joins TRBV27 and TRBJ1-5, with 7 bases that match TRBD1. Germline loops: CDR1 MNHEY, CDR2 SMNVEV (reference sequence). The CDR3 is 16 amino acids. The junction had 8 bases not matched to a gene; V was cut back by 1 base and J by 5 bases. CDR3 sequence: CASSLLRDSSHQPQHF. The CDR3 coding sequence is TGTGCCAGCAGTTTATTGAGGGACAGCTCGCATCAGCCCCAGCATTTT.

The CDR3 nucleotides read TGTGCCAGCAGCTTAGTAGGACAGGACCTTTCATACGAGCAGTACTTC. Translation: CASSLVGQDLSYEQYF. The V gene is TRBV11-2, the J gene TRBJ2-7; 7 bases are shared with TRBD1. This CDR3 has 16 amino acids. Trimming removed 1 base from V and 4 bases from J; junction bases left unmatched: 10. Germline CDR1 is SGHAT and CDR2 is FQNNGV. The variable domain in full, completed from reference TRBV11-2 and TRBJ2-7, reads EAGVAQSPRYKIIEKRQSVAFWCNPISGHATLYWYQQILGQGPKLLIQFQNNGVVDDSQLPKDRFSAERLKGVDSTLKIQPAKLEDSAVYLCASSLVGQDLSYEQYFGPGTRLTVT.

This chain links TRBV11-2 with TRBJ2-1; 8 nucleotides line up with TRBD1. This CDR3 is 16 amino acids long. The germline V gene has CDR1 SGHAT and CDR2 FQNNGV. The V and J ends lost 5 bases and 3 bases, in that order; junction bases with no gene match: 9. Here the CDR3 DNA reads TGTGCCAGCAGCCCCAACAGGGGGAAGAGCTACAATGAGCAGTTCTTC. Amino acids: CASSPNRGKSYNEQFF.

The rearrangement joins TRBV6-1 to TRBJ2-2, with TRBD1 matching 8 bases. This CDR3 spans 17 amino acids. J lost 1 base, V lost 4 bases, and 8 bases had no gene match. Germline V gene sequence: CDR1 MNHNS, CDR2 SASEGT. CDR3 in amino acids: CASSVTTGTGNTGELFF. CDR3 coding DNA: TGTGCCAGCAGTGTTACCACCGGGACAGGGAACACCGGGGAGCTGTTTTTT.

V gene TRBV10-3 combines with J gene TRBJ2-7, with 10 bases lining up with TRBD2. After removal of 8 bases from V and 5 bases from J, the junction contained 18 bases not matched to a gene. CDR3 length equals 17 residues. Germline loops: CDR1 ENHRY, CDR2 SYGVKD. This CDR3 reads CAIPPTKAGGPQNEQYF. The CDR3 DNA is TGTGCCATCCCCCCTACGAAAGCGGGAGGGCCCCAAAACGAGCAGTACTTC.

This sequence joins TRBV7-8 and TRBJ2-1; 7 nucleotides line up with TRBD2. The CDR3 sequence is 16 residues long. CDR1 and CDR2 (germline): SGHVS, FQNEAQ. V lost 5 bases and J lost 4; bases outside the gene matches: 11. The CDR3 DNA follows: TGTGCCAGCAGCAGCGATCGGACTAGTCGTTACAATGAGCAGTTCTTC. Amino acids: CASSSDRTSRYNEQFF.

The chain uses TRBV3-1 (or the pseudogene TRBV3-2) and TRBJ2-7; 7 bases agree with TRBD2. The V gene end was trimmed by 0 bases and the J gene end by 6 bases; junction bases not matched to a gene: 5. This CDR3 comprises 14 residues. Germline V gene sequence: CDR1 LGHDT, CDR2 YNNKEL (reference sequence). As DNA, the CDR3 is TGTGCCAGCAGCCAAGATACGGGGGAGGGCGAGCAGTACTTC. This sequence encodes CASSQDTGEGEQYF.

The rearrangement uses TRBV7-2 and TRBJ2-7; 8 bases align to TRBD1. The germline gives CDR1 SGHTA, CDR2 FQGNSA. Trimming at V came to 0 bases and at J to 2 bases, leaving 3 bases not matched to a gene. CDR3 length: 15 amino acids. In DNA, the CDR3 is TGTGCCAGCAGCTTAGCACCACAGGGGGCCTACGAGCAGTACTTC. It encodes CASSLAPQGAYEQYF.

This chain joins TRBV27 and TRBJ2-7; D may be TRBD2 (6 bases). The CDR3 runs 16 residues. Germline V lookup: CDR1 MNHEY, CDR2 SMNVEV (reference sequence). Trimming removed 6 bases from V and 0 bases from J, with 18 bases in between. The CDR3 sequence is CASSFRRDWLSYEQYF. The CDR3 DNA reads TGTGCCAGCAGCTTCCGACGGGACTGGCTCTCCTACGAGCAGTACTTC.

The genes are TRBV10-3 and TRBJ1-2; TRBD1 agrees at 7 bases. The CDR3 spans 16 residues. From germline, CDR1 is ENHRY and CDR2 SYGVKD. V lost 2 bases, J lost 0 bases, and 6 bases stayed unmatched. Here the CDR3 DNA reads TGTGCCATCAGTGAGAGACAGGGCGAGACTAACTATGGCTACACCTTC. It specifies CAISERQGETNYGYTF.

This clone was observed a handful of times. This chain uses TRBV2 with TRBJ1-2; D gene uncertain. The CDR3 loop spans 17 amino acids. V was trimmed by 2 bases and J by 0 bases, leaving 16 bases between them. The germline gives CDR1 SNHLY, CDR2 FYNNEI. In DNA form, the CDR3 reads TGTGCCAGCAGTGAACCTGTCTCCCCGCTAGCTAACTATGGCTACACCTTC. It codes for CASSEPVSPLANYGYTF.

This chain connects TRBV2 to TRBJ2-5; the D gene is possibly TRBD2 (5 bases). V lost 7 bases to trimming and J lost 5 bases, with 23 bases between them. This CDR3 is built from 16 residues. Germline V lookup: CDR1 SNHLY, CDR2 FYNNEI. Here the CDR3 reads CASTLSGVNNGETQYF. The DNA of the CDR3 is TGTGCCAGCACCCTATCCGGGGTCAACAATGGGGAGACCCAGTACTTC.

This chain links TRBV5-5 with TRBJ2-7, with 11 positions matching TRBD2. Germline V gene data show CDR1 as SGHKS and CDR2 as YYEKEE (reference sequence). V lost 1 base and J lost 1; bases outside the gene matches: 7. The CDR3 runs to 17 residues. The CDR3: CASSLQPTSGRSYEQYF. CDR3 nucleotides: TGTGCCAGCAGCTTGCAGCCCACTAGCGGGAGATCCTACGAGCAGTACTTC.

This chain uses TRBV7-7 with TRBJ2-7; tentatively, D is TRBD1 (5 bases). There are 13 residues in the CDR3. Germline V gene sequence: CDR1 SSHAT, CDR2 FNYEAQ (reference sequence). Trimming left V 2 bases short and J 6 bases short, with 11 bases between. CDR3 in amino acids: CASSLRGTGEQYF. CDR3 sequence (DNA): TGTGCCAGCAGCTTAAGGGGTACTGGCGAGCAGTACTTC.

J is TRBJ1-5 and V is TRBV7-6, with 8 bases aligning to TRBD1. This CDR3 region has 15 residues. V was clipped by 1 base and J by 6 bases; unmatched bases: 5. The germline V gene has CDR1 SGHVS and CDR2 FNYEAQ. The CDR3 DNA sequence: TGTGCCAGCAGCTTAGATACAGGGGGTAGTCAGCCCCAGCATTTT. Protein product: CASSLDTGGSQPQHF.

This sequence joins TRBV3-1 (or the pseudogene TRBV3-2) and TRBJ2-1; 14 positions agree with TRBD2. The germline CDR1 and CDR2 sequences are LGHDT and YNNKEL (reference sequence). The length of the CDR3 is 16 residues. The trim removed 5 bases at V and 6 bases at J, leaving 6 bases unmatched. The CDR3 region has the DNA TGTGCCAGCAGCTCACGGACTAGCGGGAGGTTCAATGAGCAGTTCTTC. This codes for CASSSRTSGRFNEQFF.

This chain uses TRBV7-9 with TRBJ1-2, with a tentative D call TRBD1 (5 bases). Germline assignment: CDR1 SEHNR and CDR2 FQNEAQ (reference sequence). Between the trimmed V and J ends, which lost 5 bases and 0 bases, there was a span of 25 bases. This CDR3 contains 19 residues. CDR3 nucleotides: TGTGCCAGCAGCCCTTACTCTGGGCAGGGCCTATTTCCTAACTATGGCTACACCTTC. It codes for CASSPYSGQGLFPNYGYTF.

This chain connects TRBV5-1 to TRBJ2-7; the match to TRBD2 covers 11 bases. CDR1 is SGHRS, CDR2 YFSETQ, per germline. There are 16 residues in the CDR3. The V and J ends lost 0 bases and 2 bases, in that order; junction bases with no gene match: 4. DNA for the CDR3: TGCGCCAGCAGCTTGGTAGGGACTAGCGGCCCCTACGAGCAGTACTTC. It is translated as CASSLVGTSGPYEQYF.